The rows below give T cell receptor beta chains drawn from one sample of a study of OX40 agonist ivuxolimab in advanced cancers. Clones were sequenced by immunoSEQ multiplex PCR, and TCRdb holds only the in-frame ones, with some missing. The table has tens of thousands of clones, about 89% seen once. The material sequenced was CD4+ or CD8+ T cells sorted from blood, taken in a trial of the OX40 agonist ivuxolimab. Receptors originate from an adult with an advanced solid tumor such as melanoma, head and neck, liver or kidney cancer. Each CDR3 is given with its conserved first and last residue. Fields, in order: V gene, clone size, J gene, CDR3 length, CDR3 protein. Size values are once, few and many counts, or a class for expanded clones, and some rows have none.

TRBV19	NA	TRBJ2-5	15	CASSGLAGGSETQYF
TRBV7-2	NA	TRBJ2-3	14	CASIRTASTDTQYF
TRBV11-2	NA	TRBJ2-5	16	CASSPTRGGGQETQYF
TRBV5-1	NA	TRBJ2-3	17	CASSPFSASGNTDTQYF
TRBV27	NA	TRBJ1-2	16	CASSSQPRGNNYGYTF
TRBV11-3	NA	TRBJ2-6	17	CASSLGQGAPGANVLTF
TRBV11-3	NA	TRBJ2-7	14	CASSSQGASYEQYF
TRBV11-3	NA	TRBJ1-1	13	CASSYARNTEAFF
TRBV7-2	NA	TRBJ2-5	15	CASSWGDRIGETQYF
TRBV7-9	NA	TRBJ2-3	15	CASSLTSGIGDTQYF
TRBV10-3	NA	TRBJ1-3	14	CAISESGQVNTIYF
TRBV18	NA	TRBJ1-1	14	CASSSKQGGTEAFF
TRBV30	NA	TRBJ1-1	15	CAWNVGRRENTEAFF
TRBV6-5	NA	TRBJ1-5	15	CASSYSIGGNQPQHF
TRBV18	NA	TRBJ2-3	13	CASSSRVTDTQYF
TRBV6-5	NA	TRBJ2-5	13	CASSYLEGETQYF
TRBV15	NA	TRBJ2-1	15	CATSRGASGRDEQFF
TRBV18	NA	TRBJ2-7	15	CASSPGQTSSYEQYF
TRBV5-4	NA	TRBJ2-7	16	CASSLDAGIASYEQYF
TRBV19	NA	TRBJ1-1	13	CASSKSKDTEAFF
TRBV15	once	TRBJ1-5	18	CATSREGRQGFWHQPQHF
TRBV2	NA	TRBJ2-7	15	CASSEMGLAVYEQYF
TRBV10-3	NA	TRBJ2-2	14	CAISTGTITGELFF
TRBV11-2	NA	TRBJ2-1	14	CASSLVGGSVEQFF
TRBV10-1	NA	TRBJ2-2	15	CASSESIVGTGELFF
TRBV12-1	NA	TRBJ1-5	12	CASVGENQPQHF
TRBV18	NA	TRBJ2-2	13	CASSPVDTGELFF
TRBV10-3	NA	TRBJ2-1	11	CAISTYNEQFF
TRBV19	once	TRBJ2-1	15	CASSALAGFHYEQFF
TRBV5-1	once	TRBJ2-7	17	CASSLEVTSGGPYEQYF
TRBV2	NA	TRBJ1-3	16	CASRIRTVSSGNTIYF
TRBV10-3	NA	TRBJ2-2	15	CAINLGTPNTGELFF
TRBV7-6	NA	TRBJ2-7	17	CASSLGRRTSVPHEQYF
TRBV19	once	TRBJ2-1	16	CATLRRAGLSYNEQFF
TRBV7-9	NA	TRBJ2-3	15	CASSLDGGSTDTQYF
TRBV5-4	NA	TRBJ2-7	14	CASSLGSGAGEQYF
TRBV29-1	NA	TRBJ1-1	16	CSVYLEGSVMNTEAFF
TRBV29-1	NA	TRBJ1-1	15	CSVRNTGGANTEAFF